Given below is one T cell receptor beta chain in context. Its antigen is still unknown. No base-level quality is on record; no much larger clone is a single base apart. Library preparation was by the immunoSEQ multiplex PCR assay. The multiplex PCR relied on a mix of 60 forward primers for TCR Vbeta segments and 13 reverse primers for TCR Jbeta segments. A multiplex PCR assay on genomic DNA amplified the CDR3 region of rearranged TCR beta genes. The Illumina HiSeq System was used to sequence the amplified TCR beta libraries as 87-base-pair reads. Regarding the original processing steps: Across the 600 to 700 repertoires, a later analysis counted roughly 77 million unique TCR beta chains, 9.5 million to 12 million of which were shared by at least two donors. Raw reads were error-corrected and collapsed into unique sequences with a nearest-neighbor algorithm that merged closely related sequences to remove PCR and sequencing errors. Alignment of CDR3 sequences to IMGT reference sequences was used to assign V, D and J gene segments. For a sequence to be retained, a match of at least six nucleotides was required to both a V gene segment and a J gene segment. Rearrangements were classified as productive when the CDR3 lacked stop codons and remained in frame with V and J, and all other rearrangements were classified as non-productive. CDR3 was defined by IMGT convention, running from the second conserved V-encoded cysteine to the conserved J-encoded phenylalanine. In an earlier analysis of around 570 of the donors, sequences lacking an unambiguous match to a single V gene segment were excluded. An earlier analysis of approximately 590 of the donors classified V segments as functional when productive rearrangements were above 56.7% and as segregating when the standard deviation between donors was above 5%. A statistical classification framework was built for diagnosing cytomegalovirus status from the catalog of TCR beta chain sequences. In a later analysis, V and J genes were assigned by comparing TCR nucleotide sequences against IMGT/GENE-DB human TR gene sequences. In a later analysis, CDR3 sequences and most-parsimonious VDJ recombination scenarios were assigned using the TCRdist pipeline. In a later analysis, every TCR beta chain was defined by the combination of its CDR3 amino acid sequence and its V-gene family, and reads without a unique V-gene family were dropped. To address suspected cross-contamination and a sequencing artifact, a later analysis removed 550 to 750 highly shared, low-generation-probability nucleotide sequences. In a later analysis, a clonal expansion index for each public chain was calculated from normalized within-repertoire ranks of inferred template counts. A later analysis computed generation probabilities with a VDJ recombination model fitted to out-of-frame rearrangements, and checked the results against IGoR. Hypergeometric tests were used in a later analysis to score TCR-TCR, TCR-HLA and TCR-CMV co-occurrence, with a repertoire-size bias correction applied to the TCR pairs. To estimate false discovery rates, a later analysis permuted the HLA or CMV assignments 20 times. In a later analysis, co-occurring TCRs were grouped using DBSCAN, with TCRdist sequence similarity added in when clustering inside HLA-allele-positive subsets. Repertoires with fewer than 30,000 or more than 120,000 public chains were left out of co-occurrence clustering, as were five repertoires with anomalous nucleotide sharing. In its TCRdb copy, this immuneACCESS table keeps in-frame sequences only and misses some clones. Where compared with another copy, unresolved V genes explain less than half of these, and the others have no known cause. V and J calls plus clone size are reproduced from that table; the DNA served to infer D and trimming. This sample lists 250,000 to 350,000 clones; 80% to 90% were detected once. The ten largest clones capture less than 4.5% of the sample.

The cohort comprised around 700 healthy bone marrow donors. At the time of sampling, every cohort member was nominally healthy, though immune exposures that went unrecorded were likely present. The donor tested CMV seropositive and was one of the 289 seropositive cohort members. Each donor provided a peripheral blood sample, and peripheral blood mononuclear cells were used for TCR beta sequencing. The Qiagen DNeasy Blood Extraction Kit was used to extract genomic DNA from the blood cell samples. This sample was included in a study of cytomegalovirus exposure and HLA in healthy donors listed by TCRdb under 2017. Context from the whole study: According to an earlier analysis of around 600 of the donors, roughly 180 million T cells yielded roughly 110 million unique TCR beta sequences and roughly 280 Gb of sequence data. About 300 gigabases of sequencing data and around 80 million unique TCR sequences made up an early release that covered approximately 700 HLA-typed donors. Among the approximately 400 genotyped donors, around 79% belonged to the genetic ancestry cluster associated with self-reported Caucasian donors. The study aimed to test whether signatures of past pathogen exposure could be identified by cataloging public T cell receptors. The T cell repertoires of several hundred subjects were profiled by immunosequencing and related to cytomegalovirus serostatus. Along with the approximately 700-subject first cohort, a separate validation cohort of over a hundred different subjects was used. High-throughput TCR immunosequencing, statistical association of individual TCRs with disease status, and machine learning were combined to predict cytomegalovirus infection status. To study patterns of TCR occurrence, a later analysis re-analyzed previously published TCR beta repertoires from 666 donors and added high-resolution HLA genotyping. In the later analysis, no new phenotypic data were used to find candidate immune exposures; instead, reliance was placed on TCR beta sequences and their occurrence across donors. An earlier analysis of some 600 of the donors applied high-throughput TCR beta sequencing to assess whether each TCR beta V gene segment acted as functional or pseudogenic. Donor age, sex, ethnicity and CMV serostatus were collected together with the repertoire data. Genome-wide SNP genotypes for about three fifths of the roughly 670 donors were used in a later genetic analysis, which treated that subset as a discovery cohort. All discovery cohort repertoires had been generated on a single sequencing platform. Class I and class II HLA loci were covered by the typing at four-digit resolution. Typing coverage differed by locus: A, B, C, DRB1 and DQB1 were typed in roughly 620-630 donors, DQA1 in roughly 500, DPA1 in approximately 600, and DPB1 in just under 490. Because of strong linkage in the cohort, roughly five DR-DQ haplotypes were treated as single units for association and clustering. Among about 400 genotyped donors of the cohort, an average of approximately 200,000 unique TCR beta nucleotide sequences was sequenced per donor, of which about 18% were non-productive.

Overall study results and their limits: In this cohort, only TCR beta chains were sequenced, and detectable features were limited by the absence of alpha or paired-chain data. In vitro tests confirmed that a few of the cytomegalovirus-associated TCR beta chains recognize cytomegalovirus antigens. At a false discovery rate of 0.05, a later analysis linked 16,951 TCR beta sequences to specific HLA alleles. A further reported finding was that TCR beta sequences accurately predicted the HLA-A and HLA-B alleles for most subjects in the first cohort. The study gave a list of around 170 TCR beta chains associated with cytomegalovirus. The sequencing pipeline was judged likely to have produced a cluster of highly shared sequence variants as a technical artifact. According to a later analysis, most CMV-associated TCR beta chains appeared to be HLA-restricted, and the HLA associations seemed to be driven largely by CMV exposure. It was suggested by the authors that the approach could potentially be generalized to other disease states and immunological phenotypes. The only immune exposure information available for the cohort was CMV serostatus. Compared with the roughly 700-donor mean, donors in an Asian-associated ancestry cluster had fewer N-insertions in productive TCRs, according to a later genetic analysis. Because counts were too low, 15 to 20 rarely observed V segments, including chromosome 9 orphons, were excluded from the earlier analysis of roughly 580 of the donors. A later analysis reported that several top co-occurrence clusters appeared linked to parvovirus B19, influenza, CMV and Epstein-Barr virus. In a later analysis, HLA-associated TCR beta chains were found to be more clonally expanded and to have lower generation probabilities than equally common non-associated chains. An association between a missense DCLRE1C variant and V-gene and J-gene trimming of TCR beta chains was found in a later genetic analysis and replicated in an independent cohort. When HLA alleles, especially DR and DQ, strongly co-occurred, TCR associations were difficult to assign to individual alleles. In a later analysis, the rate of TCR association differed among HLA loci, with DRB1 alleles having the most associated TCRs and HLA-C alleles having the fewest. Correlated functional status among segregating V segments might reflect linkage disequilibrium, but an unknown experimental factor could not be ruled out. Across donors, most TCR sequences were observed very rarely, whereas some public TCRs were present in many individuals. The presence/absence analyses assumed that sequencing depth was roughly uniform across donors, and that assumption may not be true. Because HLA typing was unavailable for some donors at each locus, only the typed subset was used in association tests. Broadly in line with IMGT annotations, most TCR beta V segments showed up in productive rearrangements about 87% or about 30% of the time in an earlier analysis of approximately 640 of the donors. The classifier was reported to diagnose cytomegalovirus status with high specificity and sensitivity in both the original cohort and the validation cohort.

This receptor was obtained from a man aged 35-49 years in good health and CMV-seropositive. The sequencing input was PBMCs.

The CDR3 protein is CASSFRDRVSAEAFF. The sequence in DNA is TGTGCCAGCAGCTTCCGGGACAGGGTTAGTGCTGAAGCTTTCTTT. The chain couples TRBV5-6 to TRBJ1-1, with 9 junctional bases fitting TRBD1. Trimming removed 2 bases from V and 6 bases from J; the gene matches leave 8 bases unexplained. Taken from cysteine to phenylalanine, the CDR3 has 15 residues. Only CDR3 DNA is held: 45 bases, read in frame from base 1. The germline V gene sets CDR1 to SGHDT and CDR2 to YYEEEE.